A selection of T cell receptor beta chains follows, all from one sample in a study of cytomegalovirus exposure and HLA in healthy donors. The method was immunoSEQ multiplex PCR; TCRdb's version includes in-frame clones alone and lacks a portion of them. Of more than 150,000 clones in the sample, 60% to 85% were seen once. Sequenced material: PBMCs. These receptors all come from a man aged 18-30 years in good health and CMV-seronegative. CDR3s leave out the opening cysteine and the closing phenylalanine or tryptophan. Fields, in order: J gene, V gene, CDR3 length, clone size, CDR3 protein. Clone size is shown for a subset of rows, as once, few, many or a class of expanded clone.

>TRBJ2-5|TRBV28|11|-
ASSSGAGETQY
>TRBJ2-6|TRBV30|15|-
AWSPAGSLSGANVLT
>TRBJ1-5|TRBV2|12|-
ASRDRYSNQPQH
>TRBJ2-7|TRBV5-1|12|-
ASSFGSGSYEQY
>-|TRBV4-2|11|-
ASRSGLANEQY
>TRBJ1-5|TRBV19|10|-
ASSIRGQPQH
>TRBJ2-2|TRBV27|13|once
ASSFGTERTGELF
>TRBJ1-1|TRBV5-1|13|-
ASSTGQVGSTEAF
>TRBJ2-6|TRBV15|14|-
ATSSQRGNRANVLT
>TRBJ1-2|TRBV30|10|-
AWIVFTGNYT